In its sample, the clone carrying this T cell receptor beta chain was seen a few times. What it recognizes is unknown. This specimen belongs to a study of T cells after yellow fever vaccination. Study overall: Fractions containing few cells were prepared with SMART-Seq v4 Ultra Low Input.

Germline V lookup: CDR1 MNHEY, CDR2 SMNVEV (reference sequence). The CDR3 contains 13 residues. V dropped 3 bases and J dropped 1 base, with 5 bases sitting between them. Study-wide results and limits: Researchers noted that a small share of clonotypes showed up in both CD4 and CD8 compartments. Abundant clonotypes from the bulk population could contaminate FACS-sorted repertoires.

By 5'RACE template switching, TCR cDNA was produced, with a universal primer site and UMIs added in the process. One entry per CDR3 protein results from TCRdb running MiXCR on the 5' RACE reads. The sample holds some 240,000 distinct CDR3 sequences; about 3% are singletons and the top ten take about 3.3%. This TCR came from a man aged 18-30 years who received the YFV17D yellow fever vaccine. J is TRBJ2-3 and V is TRBV27; D unresolved. The sample consisted of CD4+ T cells sorted from PBMCs, taken 10 days after the yellow fever booster vaccination. CDR3 sequence (DNA): TGTGCCAGCAGTTTCTTCCGCACAGATACGCAGTATTTT. It codes for CASSFFRTDTQYF.